This TCR beta chain was sequenced during a study of regulatory T cells in long-lasting Graves disease (dated by TCRdb to the early 2020s). General notes on the study: Persistent Graves' disease was defined as antithyroid drug treatment for over 5 years with persistently positive TSH receptor autoantibodies. Patients with persistent Graves' disease were compared with patients with newly diagnosed Graves' disease using TCR sequencing and RNA sequencing of peripheral blood. The study was conducted in China and was registered as a clinical trial. TCR sequencing covered some 13 persistent and some 20 newly diagnosed Graves' disease patients, 33 samples in total. On average, persistent Graves' disease patients in the clinical cohort had been on antithyroid drugs for about 10 years.

Comment on this clonotype: No antigen is known for it. No qualities accompany the bases; no much larger clone lies one base away.

Study-wide conclusions, independent of this receptor: Preferential use of TRBV28, TRBJ1-2 and TRBJ2-5 was observed in persistent disease, whereas TRBV20-1 and TRBJ2-1 were favored in newly diagnosed disease. Persistent Graves' disease patients showed lower TCR Shannon entropy and fewer highly expanded clones than newly diagnosed patients, suggesting clonal expansion. Sequencing and analysis were restricted to the TCR beta chain. The authors noted that the small sample size was a limitation that may lower accuracy. Because the primary lesion, thyroid tissue, could not be accessed, the study looked at peripheral blood alone. More public clonotypes were shared among persistent patients (approximately 3,000) than among newly diagnosed patients (966).

Explained via the paper, the time point label denotes: persistent/refractory GD, antithyroid drugs over 5 years with positive TRAb. For both TCR sequencing and RNA sequencing, RNA was extracted from PBMCs using TRIzol. Graves' disease was diagnosed according to American Thyroid Association guidelines. Recruitment of patients was carried out at an endocrinology department in Xi'an, China. From each patient, 7.5 to 10 milliliters of peripheral blood was collected into an EDTA anticoagulant tube. Ficoll Paque Plus density gradient separation was used to isolate PBMCs, and no further T cell sorting was done. RNA quality was checked with an Agilent 2100 Bioanalyzer and agarose gel, and concentration with a NanoDrop 2000. Via the germline V gene, CDR1 is SGHTA and CDR2 FQGNSA. V has 5 bases trimmed and J has 6 bases trimmed; junction bases matching no gene number 15. From cysteine to phenylalanine, the CDR3 is 16 amino acids long. The only DNA kept is the CDR3, 48 bases in frame from the first base.

Libraries were constructed by multiplex PCR. TCRdb records Illumina HiSeq 4000 as the sequencer. To build TCR beta libraries, CDR3 regions were amplified by Arm-PCR using iRepertoire HTBI primers. PCR products were gel purified before sequencing. The source study handled its data this way. A total of fewer than 80 TRBV and under 15 TRBJ segments were identified across samples and were used for gene usage analysis of CDR3 amino acid clonotypes. COPE and FqMerger were used to merge filtered high-quality paired reads into contigs. Contigs were aligned with BLAST to IMGT TRBV, TRBD and TRBJ reference genes, and CDR3 was defined per IMGT. Highly expanded clones were defined as clonotypes with a frequency above 0.1%. Shannon entropy served as the measure of repertoire diversity, while the Gini coefficient captured V-J evenness. Public clonotypes were defined as clonotypes shared by more than one individual. TCRdb reworked the public reads: Q25 trimming with fastp, MiXCR clone assembly, productive beta chains retained. Each entry merges the rows of one CDR3 protein and shows their most common DNA and genes. TCRdb, rather than the study authors, made the V and J calls. In this sample the table shows a few hundred thousand distinct CDR3 sequences, around 20% of which occur a single time. The ten top clones hold 26% of the sample.

The V and J genes are TRBV7-2 and TRBJ1-2; the central 7 bases match TRBD1. The sequences come from peripheral blood mononuclear cells (PBMCs), collected when the disease was refractory, from a patient treated with antithyroid drugs. The TCR sequence derives from a female donor with Graves disease. The DNA sequence is given as TGTGCCAGCAGCCCCTTAGGGTCAGGGGGGGGTAATGGCTACACCTTC. This yields the protein CASSPLGSGGGNGYTF.